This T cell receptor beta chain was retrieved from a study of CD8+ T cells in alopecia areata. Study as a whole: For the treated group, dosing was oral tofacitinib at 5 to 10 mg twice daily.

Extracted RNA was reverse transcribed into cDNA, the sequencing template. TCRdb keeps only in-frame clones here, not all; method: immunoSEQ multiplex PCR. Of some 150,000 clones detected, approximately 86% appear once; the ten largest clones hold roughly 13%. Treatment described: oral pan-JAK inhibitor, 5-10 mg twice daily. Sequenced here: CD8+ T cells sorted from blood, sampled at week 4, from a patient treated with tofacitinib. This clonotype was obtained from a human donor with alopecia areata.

CDR3 sequence (DNA): TGTGCCAGCAGTGACGCTTATGACAGGCCCTACGAGCAGTACTTC. Translation gives CASSDAYDRPYEQYF. This chain connects TRBV25-1 to TRBJ2-7, with D possibly matching TRBD1 (6 bases). Germline-derived CDR1 and CDR2 are MGHDK and SYGVNS. The CDR3 has 15 amino acids. Trimming left V 3 bases short and J 2 bases short, with 14 bases between.